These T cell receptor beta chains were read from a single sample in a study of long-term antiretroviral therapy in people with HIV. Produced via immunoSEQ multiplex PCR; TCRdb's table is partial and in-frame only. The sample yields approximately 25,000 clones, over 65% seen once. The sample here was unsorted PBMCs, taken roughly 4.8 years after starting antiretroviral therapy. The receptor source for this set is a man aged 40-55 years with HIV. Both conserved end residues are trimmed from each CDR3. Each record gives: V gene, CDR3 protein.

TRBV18,ASSPMRQKVAEQY
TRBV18,ASSPPPGSSYNEQF
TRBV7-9,ASSQDTGELF
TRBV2,ASGGQGVYEQY
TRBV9,ASSVEGVPTDTQY
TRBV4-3,ASSREGDFSYNEQF
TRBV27,ASSHPGVTDTQY
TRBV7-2,ASSAGLSFSTDTQY
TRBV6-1,ASSEEGGEETQY
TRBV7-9,ASSLAMVNTEAF
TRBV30,AWSVRKGLLRSYEQY
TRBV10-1,ASSESFLVEGAGEAF
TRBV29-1,SVEWVDEQY
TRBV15,ATSRAGQSSYEQY
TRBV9,ASSQGTGGETQY
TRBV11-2,ASSPRTGGGEQY
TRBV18,ASSSKNEQF
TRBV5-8,ASSLAQEYNEQF
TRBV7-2,ASSRTNEKLF
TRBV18,ASSRDGSYEQY
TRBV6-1,ASSELAGGLDTQY
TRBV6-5,ASSYGTGRGEQY
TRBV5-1,ASSSGTGVDQPQH
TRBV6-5,ASSIRTETYEQY
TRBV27,ASSLGTIYVGELF
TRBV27,ASSPLTGMETQY
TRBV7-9,ASSPLGSYNEQF
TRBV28,ASSLVSSSYEQY
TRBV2,ASSGMVAANEKLF
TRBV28,ASSLGLKGLSYEQY
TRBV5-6,ASSYSGTGTNT
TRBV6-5,ASRTGWGGNTQY
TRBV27,ASSLQGRTEAF
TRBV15,ATSPRTGKVNTEAF
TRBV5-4,ASRPLAGGWNEQF
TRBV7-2,ASSLVGSKETQY
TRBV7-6,ASSLRGEPYEQY
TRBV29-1,SVERRETQY
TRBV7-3,ASSRTSGRAGPQETQY
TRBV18,ASSRRQSDSYTSTYNEQF
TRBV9,ASSPGQGGQPQH
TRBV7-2,ASSLGGTHRYEAF
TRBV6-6,ASSRGVEVQPQH
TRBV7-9,ASSLGLAGVLPGPF